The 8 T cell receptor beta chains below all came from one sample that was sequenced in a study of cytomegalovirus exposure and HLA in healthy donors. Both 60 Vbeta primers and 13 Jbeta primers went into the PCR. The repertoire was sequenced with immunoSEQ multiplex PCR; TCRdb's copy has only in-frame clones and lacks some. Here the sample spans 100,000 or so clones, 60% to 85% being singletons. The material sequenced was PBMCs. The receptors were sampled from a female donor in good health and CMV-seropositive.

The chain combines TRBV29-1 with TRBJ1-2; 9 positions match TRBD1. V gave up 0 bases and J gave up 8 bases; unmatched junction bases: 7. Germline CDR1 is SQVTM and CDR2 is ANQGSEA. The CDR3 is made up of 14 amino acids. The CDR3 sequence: CSVEEGTGPPGYTF. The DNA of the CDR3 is TGCAGCGTTGAAGAAGGGACAGGGCCGCCAGGCTACACCTTC.

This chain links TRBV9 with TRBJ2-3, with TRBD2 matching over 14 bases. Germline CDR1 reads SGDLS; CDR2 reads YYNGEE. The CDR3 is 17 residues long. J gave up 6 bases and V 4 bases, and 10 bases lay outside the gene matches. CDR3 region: CASSSGTSGRELDTQYF. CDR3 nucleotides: TGTGCCAGCAGCAGCGGGACTAGCGGGAGAGAGTTGGATACGCAGTATTTT.

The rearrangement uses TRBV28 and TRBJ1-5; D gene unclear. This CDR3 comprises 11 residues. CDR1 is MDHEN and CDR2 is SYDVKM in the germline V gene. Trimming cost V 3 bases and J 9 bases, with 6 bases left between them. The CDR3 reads CASSFSGPQHF. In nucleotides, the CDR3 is TGTGCCAGCAGTTTCTCGGGGCCCCAGCATTTT.

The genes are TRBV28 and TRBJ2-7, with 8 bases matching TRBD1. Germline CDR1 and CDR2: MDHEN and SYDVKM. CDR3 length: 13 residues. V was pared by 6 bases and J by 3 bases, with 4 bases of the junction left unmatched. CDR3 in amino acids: CASSRTGFYEQYF. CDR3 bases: TGTGCCAGCAGCCGGACAGGGTTCTACGAGCAGTACTTC.

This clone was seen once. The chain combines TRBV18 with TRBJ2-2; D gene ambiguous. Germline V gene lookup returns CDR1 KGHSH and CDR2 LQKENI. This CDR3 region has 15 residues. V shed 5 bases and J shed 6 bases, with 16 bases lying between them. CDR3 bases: TGTGCCAGCTCATCTCTGGGCAGGTTCGCCGGGGAGCTGTTTTTT. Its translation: CASSSLGRFAGELFF.

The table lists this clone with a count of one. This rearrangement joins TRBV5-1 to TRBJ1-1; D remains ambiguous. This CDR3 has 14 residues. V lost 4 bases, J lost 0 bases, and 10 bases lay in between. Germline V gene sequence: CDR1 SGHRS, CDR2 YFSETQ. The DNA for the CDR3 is TGCGCCAGCAGCCCTGACACCCTGAACACTGAAGCTTTCTTT. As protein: CASSPDTLNTEAFF.

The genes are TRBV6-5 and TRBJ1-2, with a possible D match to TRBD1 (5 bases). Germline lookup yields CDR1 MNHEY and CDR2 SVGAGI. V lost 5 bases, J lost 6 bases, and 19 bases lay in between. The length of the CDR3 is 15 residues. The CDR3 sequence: CASSVGLGTGDGYTF. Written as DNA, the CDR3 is TGTGCCAGCAGTGTTGGATTAGGGACTGGAGATGGCTACACCTTC.

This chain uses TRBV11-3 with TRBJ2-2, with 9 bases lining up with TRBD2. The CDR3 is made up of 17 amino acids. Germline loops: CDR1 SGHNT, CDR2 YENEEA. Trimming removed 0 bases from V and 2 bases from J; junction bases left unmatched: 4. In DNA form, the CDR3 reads TGTGCCAGCAGCTTAGACCTCCTAGCGGGAAACACCGGGGAGCTGTTTTTT. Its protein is CASSLDLLAGNTGELFF.